The 21 T cell receptor beta chains below were found in one sample sequenced in a study of blood T cell repertoires in COVID-19. Measured with immunoSEQ multiplex PCR; TCRdb has only the in-frame clones, and not every one. Of about 200,000 clones in the sample, 88% were seen once. The sequencing input was peripheral blood. These receptors were taken from a woman between 40 and 50 years old who had recovered from COVID-19.

This sequence joins TRBV27 and TRBJ1-5; a possible D gene is TRBD1 (5 bases). This CDR3 is 13 amino acids long. V was trimmed by 7 bases and J by 10 bases, leaving 17 bases between them. Germline assignment: CDR1 MNHEY and CDR2 SMNVEV (reference sequence). Written as DNA, the CDR3 is TGTGCCAGCAACCTAGGGCGGGGCCTACCCCAGCATTTT. Its protein is CASNLGRGLPQHF.

The chain combines TRBV23-1 with TRBJ2-5, with TRBD1 matching 7 bases. TRBV23-1 is noted as an ORF with a role that remains uncertain. The CDR3 length is 18 residues. With V trimmed by 2 bases and J by 5 bases, 17 bases remained unmatched. The CDR3 spells CASSQAKDRYDQGETQYF. Here the CDR3 DNA reads TGCGCCAGCAGTCAAGCCAAGGACAGGTATGATCAGGGGGAGACCCAGTACTTC.

This rearrangement joins TRBV28 to TRBJ1-2; TRBD1 aligns across 10 bases. This CDR3 comprises 15 residues. CDR1 and CDR2 (germline): MDHEN, SYDVKM. J was trimmed by 5 bases and V by 6 bases; bases with no gene match: 9. CDR3 nucleotides: TGTGCCAGCAGCTCCGGACAGGGGGGGGAATATGGCTACACCTTC. This encodes CASSSGQGGEYGYTF.

J is TRBJ1-2 and V is TRBV6-1; 7 bases agree with TRBD1. The CDR3 loop spans 14 amino acids. Unmatched junction bases numbered 7, after V lost 1 base and J lost 8 bases. Germline values: CDR1 MNHNS, CDR2 SASEGT. CDR3 nucleotide sequence: TGTGCCAGCAGTGAAGGGCAGGGGGGTGGAGGCTACACCTTC. Its protein is CASSEGQGGGGYTF.

The genes are TRBV6-2 or TRBV6-3 and TRBJ1-3, with 8 bases lining up with TRBD1. The CDR3 loop spans 17 amino acids. CDR1 MNHEY and CDR2 SVGEGT come from the germline V gene. With 0 bases clipped from V and 4 bases from J, the junction kept 8 bases outside the gene matches. In DNA, the CDR3 is TGTGCCAGCAGTTACTCGAATGGAGGGACAGGCGGAAACACCATATATTTT. This translates into CASSYSNGGTGGNTIYF.

This chain uses TRBV15 with TRBJ2-1, with TRBD2 matching over 7 bases. V trimming: 1 base; J trimming: 6 bases; junction bases outside the gene matches: 3. The V gene's germline CDR1 is LNHNV and CDR2 YYDKDF (reference sequence). This CDR3 contains 14 residues. CDR3: CATSRAGGGNEQFF. CDR3 nucleotide sequence: TGTGCCACCAGCAGAGCGGGAGGAGGCAATGAGCAGTTCTTC.

The rearrangement links TRBV25-1 to TRBJ2-7, with TRBD1 matching over 8 bases. The CDR3 spans 17 residues. Trimming took 1 base from V and 4 from J; bases not matched to a gene: 12. The germline gives CDR1 MGHDK, CDR2 SYGVNS. CDR3 DNA sequence: TGTGCCAGCAGTGAATCCTGGACAGGGAGCTACGGGTACGAGCAGTACTTC. Translation: CASSESWTGSYGYEQYF.

This chain connects TRBV6-6 to TRBJ2-4; D is unclear. From germline, CDR1 is MNHNY and CDR2 SVGAGI (reference sequence). The CDR3 length is 15 residues. Trimming removed 5 bases from V and 0 bases from J, with 11 bases in between. The CDR3 region is CASSRLGEAKNIQYF. In nucleotides, the CDR3 is TGTGCCAGCAGTCGCCTAGGCGAAGCCAAAAACATTCAGTACTTC.

The V call is TRBV5-5, the J call TRBJ2-7; 7 bases are shared with TRBD2. The V gene end was trimmed by 3 bases and the J gene end by 9 bases; junction bases not matched to a gene: 6. This CDR3 is 12 amino acids long. CDR1 SGHKS and CDR2 YYEKEE come from the germline V gene (reference sequence). CDR3 residues: CASSSARGRQYF. DNA for the CDR3: TGTGCCAGCAGCTCCGCTCGCGGGAGGCAGTACTTC.

The V and J genes are TRBV5-5 and TRBJ1-4, with D perhaps TRBD1 (6 bases). The germline gives CDR1 SGHKS, CDR2 YYEKEE (reference sequence). There are 15 residues in the CDR3. V was pared by 0 bases and J by 7 bases, with 13 bases between. The CDR3 reads CASSLEGTGSEKLFF. CDR3 sequence (DNA): TGTGCCAGCAGCTTGGAGGGAACAGGGAGTGAAAAACTGTTTTTT.

The chain recombines TRBV28 with TRBJ1-3; TRBD1 might be the D (6 bases). The germline V gene has CDR1 MDHEN and CDR2 SYDVKM. This CDR3 has 16 residues. V shed 4 bases and J shed 0 bases, with 13 bases lying between them. This chain's CDR3 is CASSSLQGPSGNTIYF. The CDR3 DNA sequence: TGTGCCAGCAGTTCCCTGCAGGGGCCCTCTGGAAACACCATATATTTT.

This rearrangement joins TRBV28 to TRBJ2-6; D is unclear. The germline gives CDR1 MDHEN, CDR2 SYDVKM. The CDR3 extends over 15 amino acids. The V end lost 2 bases, the J end lost 2 bases, and 7 bases lay between the germline ends. Here the CDR3 reads CASSLGEAGANVLTF. Written as DNA, the CDR3 is TGTGCCAGCAGTTTAGGAGAGGCTGGGGCCAACGTCCTGACTTTC.

This clone was seen more than once but under ten times. The sample holds other DNA sequences that translate to the same CDR3. The genes are TRBV30 and TRBJ2-5; 9 nucleotides match TRBD1. This CDR3 has 15 residues. The germline gives CDR1 GTSNPN, CDR2 SVGIG (reference sequence). V shed 3 bases, J shed 2 bases, and the junction held 7 bases outside the gene matches. The CDR3 sequence is CAWREQGAGQETQYF. CDR3 in DNA: TGTGCCTGGAGGGAACAGGGGGCGGGGCAAGAGACCCAGTACTTC.

The CDR3 bases are TGTGCCAGCAGCTTACCTGCTCTACAGGATGGCTACACCTTC. Amino acid sequence: CASSLPALQDGYTF. The chain recombines TRBV5-4 with TRBJ1-2, with TRBD1 as a possible D gene (5 bases). The V and J ends lost 2 bases and 6 bases respectively, with 14 bases between them. The CDR3 sequence is 14 residues long. Per germline, CDR1 SGHNT and CDR2 YYREEE (reference sequence).

The chain is built from TRBV11-2 and TRBJ1-6; perhaps TRBD1 as D (5 bases). Germline V gene sequence: CDR1 SGHAT, CDR2 FQNNGV. Trimming shortened V by 7 bases and J by 8 bases, and 12 bases separated the two germline ends. The CDR3 sequence is 13 residues long. CDR3 sequence: CASTQVVDSPLHF. Written as DNA, the CDR3 is TGTGCCAGCACACAGGTCGTTGATTCACCCCTCCACTTT.

J is TRBJ1-1 and V is TRBV19; TRBD1 matches 11 bases. The CDR3 is 15 amino acids. Germline V gene data show CDR1 as LNHDA and CDR2 as SQIVND (reference sequence). V lost 6 bases, J lost 5 bases, and 8 bases stayed unmatched. The CDR3 reads CASSLAGQGGTEAFF. The DNA of the CDR3 is TGTGCCAGTAGCCTGGCGGGACAGGGGGGGACTGAAGCTTTCTTT.

V is TRBV19 and J is TRBJ2-2; 7 nucleotides line up with TRBD1. The V and J ends lost 4 bases and 4 bases, in that order; junction bases with no gene match: 6. The CDR3 totals 15 residues. In germline, CDR1 is LNHDA, CDR2 SQIVND (reference sequence). CDR3 nucleotide sequence: TGTGCCAGTAGTAGAGGGCCAGGGGGCACCGGGGAGCTGTTTTTT. Translating it yields CASSRGPGGTGELFF. Based on the CDR3 plus reference TRBV19 and TRBJ2-2, the full variable domain is DGGITQSPKYLFRKEGQNVTLSCEQNLNHDAMYWYRQDPGQGLRLIYYSQIVNDFQKGDIAEGYSVSREKKESFPLTVTSAQKNPTAFYLCASSRGPGGTGELFFGEGSRLTVL.

This clone was seen just once. The V and J genes are TRBV13 and TRBJ1-2, with a weak D call TRBD1 (6 bases). The CDR3 spans 15 residues. The germline V and J ends were trimmed by 4 bases and 4 bases, with 16 bases remaining between them. Germline CDR1 reads PRHDT; CDR2 reads FYEKMQ (reference sequence). The CDR3, as DNA: TGTGCCAGCAGCTACCTCGTTGTGGGGGCCTATGGCTACACCTTC. Its protein is CASSYLVVGAYGYTF.

In its sample, this clone was seen once. The rearrangement joins TRBV28 to TRBJ2-2; D is perhaps TRBD1 (6 bases). Per germline, CDR1 MDHEN and CDR2 SYDVKM. Trimming cost V 2 bases and J 6 bases, with 10 bases left between them. The CDR3 sequence is 14 residues long. This CDR3 reads CASSLIQGSGELFF. The CDR3 DNA follows: TGTGCCAGCAGTTTAATCCAGGGGTCCGGGGAGCTGTTTTTT.

The rearrangement joins TRBV7-9 to TRBJ2-3, with TRBD2 matching over 11 bases. V shed 1 base and J 0 bases; nucleotides not matched to a gene: 6. The germline V gene encodes CDR1 SEHNR and CDR2 FQNEAQ (reference sequence). There are 18 residues in the CDR3. CDR3 region: CASSLGLAGGSSTDTQYF. CDR3 coding DNA: TGTGCCAGCAGCTTAGGCCTAGCGGGAGGTTCTAGCACAGATACGCAGTATTTT.

The V and J genes are TRBV5-1 and TRBJ2-1; TRBD2 aligns across 11 bases. There are 18 residues in the CDR3. CDR1 and CDR2 from the germline V gene are SGHRS and YFSETQ. J was trimmed by 7 bases and V by 0 bases; bases with no gene match: 12. CDR3 sequence (DNA): TGCGCCAGCAGCTTGGAGGTTAGCGGGAGGGGTCGTCAGAATGAGCAGTTCTTC. Its translation: CASSLEVSGRGRQNEQFF.